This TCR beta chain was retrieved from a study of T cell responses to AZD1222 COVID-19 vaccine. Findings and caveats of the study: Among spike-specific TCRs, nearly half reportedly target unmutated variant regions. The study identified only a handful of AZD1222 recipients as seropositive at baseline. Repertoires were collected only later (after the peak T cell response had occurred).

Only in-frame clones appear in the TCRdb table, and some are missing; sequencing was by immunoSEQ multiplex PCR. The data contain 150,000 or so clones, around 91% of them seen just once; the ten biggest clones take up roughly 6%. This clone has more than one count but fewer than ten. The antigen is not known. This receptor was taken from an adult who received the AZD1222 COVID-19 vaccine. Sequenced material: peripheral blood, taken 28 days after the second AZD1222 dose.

The CDR3: CASSSDSSYEQYF. The CDR3 DNA reads as TGTGCCAGCAGCTCCGACAGTTCCTACGAGCAGTACTTC. The chain joins TRBV7-3 to TRBJ2-7; D may be TRBD1 (5 bases). The CDR3 runs to 13 residues. Germline CDR1 is SGHTA and CDR2 is FQGTGA. The ends were cut back, 4 bases at V and 1 base at J, with 8 bases in the middle.